The next 23 T cell receptor beta chains were all read from a single sample in a study of cytomegalovirus exposure and HLA in healthy donors. PCR used 60 Vbeta primers and 13 Jbeta primers. Produced via immunoSEQ multiplex PCR; TCRdb's table is partial and in-frame only. The profile shows around 200,000 clones, 70% to 80% of them singletons. The sample taken for sequencing was PBMCs. The receptors were gathered from a girl under 10 years old in good health and CMV-seronegative.

The gene calls are TRBV2 and TRBJ1-2; the D gene is possibly TRBD1 (5 bases). Trimming cost V 1 base and J 7 bases, with 10 bases left between them. The CDR3 contains 13 residues. The germline gives CDR1 SNHLY, CDR2 FYNNEI. CDR3 DNA sequence: TGTGCCAGCAGTGAAGAAAAGGGGCCTGGCTACACCTTC. Amino acids: CASSEEKGPGYTF.

The chain links TRBV6-5 to TRBJ2-7; D ambiguous. Germline CDR1 is MNHEY and CDR2 is SVGAGI. V gave up 2 bases and J gave up 6 bases, with 11 bases separating them. The CDR3 totals 13 residues. The CDR3 nucleotides are TGTGCCAGCAGTTACGCGCGAGGAGCCGAGCAGTACTTC. Translated, it gives CASSYARGAEQYF.

The rearrangement links TRBV10-3 to TRBJ1-6; 7 bases match TRBD1. Germline CDR1 and CDR2: ENHRY and SYGVKD. V was clipped by 2 bases and J by 7 bases; unmatched bases: 2. This CDR3 spans 14 amino acids. CDR3 nucleotides: TGTGCCATCAGTGAGGGGACAGTGAATTCACCCCTCCACTTT. Translated, it gives CAISEGTVNSPLHF.

Points on this clone: The sample holds other DNA sequences that translate to the same CDR3. The chain carries TRBV9 and TRBJ1-3; 7 bases match TRBD1. The CDR3 is made up of 17 amino acids. Trimming cost V 0 bases and J 4 bases; bases outside gene matches: 10. Germline V lookup: CDR1 SGDLS, CDR2 YYNGEE. The CDR3 bases are TGTGCCAGCAGCGTAGGAGCGGGTACAGGGGTCGGAAACACCATATATTTT. Translating gives CASSVGAGTGVGNTIYF.

This clone was seen a few times. V is TRBV6-5 and J is TRBJ2-5; D call uncertain. Germline V gives CDR1 MNHEY, CDR2 SVGAGI. This CDR3 comprises 13 residues. V shed 6 bases and J shed 7 bases, with 15 bases lying between them. The CDR3 region has the DNA TGTGCCAGCAGCCCAACACCCCCATGGACCCAGTACTTC. Translated, it gives CASSPTPPWTQYF.

The count of this clone is one. The chain is built from TRBV7-2 and TRBJ1-2; possibly TRBD1 for D (5 bases). The CDR3 has 12 amino acids. CDR1 is SGHTA, CDR2 FQGNSA, per germline. Between the trimmed V and J ends, which lost 1 base and 7 bases, there was a span of 7 bases. Here the CDR3 DNA reads TGTGCCAGCAGCTTAGATAGGGGTGGCTACACCTTC. Translating gives CASSLDRGGYTF.

A single count supports this clone. This chain uses TRBV5-8 with TRBJ2-1; 8 bases are shared with TRBD2. Germline trimming cut 0 bases from V and 5 bases from J; bases unmatched to any gene: 7. Germline V lookup: CDR1 SGHTS, CDR2 YDEGEE. The CDR3 spans 16 residues. The CDR3 is CASSLVVGLGNNEQFF. The DNA of the CDR3 is TGTGCCAGCAGCTTGGTCGTGGGACTAGGCAACAATGAGCAGTTCTTC.

The genes are TRBV6-6 and TRBJ1-2; D may be TRBD1 (6 bases). There are 14 residues in the CDR3. CDR1 and CDR2 from the germline V gene are MNHNY and SVGAGI (reference sequence). Trimming removed 0 bases at V and 8 bases at J, with 13 bases between. This CDR3 is CASSYSQGLQGYTF. The CDR3 nucleotides are TGTGCCAGCAGTTACTCTCAGGGGCTGCAGGGCTACACCTTC.

The V call is TRBV4-1, the J call TRBJ2-3; 14 bases map to TRBD2. The CDR3 has 18 amino acids. Germline V CDR1 and CDR2: MGHRA, YSYEKL. With 4 bases clipped from V and 4 bases from J, the junction kept 10 bases outside the gene matches. For the CDR3, the DNA is TGCGCCAGCAGCCGTCAACCATGGACTAGCGGGGGGTCAGATACGCAGTATTTT. Its protein is CASSRQPWTSGGSDTQYF.

The rearrangement joins TRBV6-1 to TRBJ2-7; unclear D gene. CDR3 length: 13 residues. Looked up from germline, CDR1 is MNHNS and CDR2 is SASEGT. Trimming stripped 1 base from V and 4 bases from J, with 8 bases between. CDR3: CASSEGEQYEQYF. CDR3 nucleotides: TGTGCCAGCAGTGAAGGTGAACAGTACGAGCAGTACTTC.

The V gene is TRBV7-2, the J gene TRBJ2-5; the match to TRBD2 covers 7 bases. Per germline, CDR1 SGHTA and CDR2 FQGNSA. This CDR3 has 15 amino acids. The V segment lost 5 bases and the J segment 2 bases; nucleotides outside the gene matches: 8. CDR3 loop: CASSPGGGGQETQYF. In nucleotides, the CDR3 is TGTGCCAGCAGCCCCGGTGGGGGGGGGCAAGAGACCCAGTACTTC.

Concerning this clone: At the DNA level, this CDR3 is encoded by other sequences in the same sample as well. The chain combines TRBV18 with TRBJ2-7, with a weak D call TRBD1 (5 bases). The V end was cut by 2 bases, the J end by 3 bases, with 5 bases between. CDR3 length: 12 amino acids. Germline V lookup: CDR1 KGHSH, CDR2 LQKENI. This CDR3 is CASSPDSYEQYF. Written as DNA, the CDR3 is TGTGCCAGCTCACCAGACAGCTACGAGCAGTACTTC.

This clone was found a few times. V and J are TRBV2 and TRBJ1-6, with D unresolved. V lost 4 bases and J 7 bases, leaving 5 bases between the germline ends. Germline V lookup: CDR1 SNHLY, CDR2 FYNNEI. The CDR3 covers 12 residues. The chain's CDR3 is CASSVQNSPLHF. CDR3 DNA: TGTGCCAGCAGTGTTCAAAATTCACCCCTCCACTTT.

This clone occurred a few times. The chain combines TRBV29-1 with TRBJ1-2; possibly TRBD1 for D (5 bases). The V gene's germline CDR1 is SQVTM and CDR2 ANQGSEA. Deletions cut 4 bases from V and 8 bases from J, with 14 bases between. The CDR3 is made up of 12 amino acids. In nucleotides, the CDR3 is TGCAGCGTTGCCGGGGGAGTGCGAGGCTACACCTTC. It translates to CSVAGGVRGYTF.

V and J are TRBV5-5 and TRBJ1-2; D uncertain. Germline CDR1 reads SGHKS; CDR2 reads YYEKEE (reference sequence). This CDR3 region has 16 residues. Trimming took off 3 bases at V and 4 bases at J, with 19 bases between the two ends. CDR3 loop: CASSSLEAALSYGYTF. Here the CDR3 DNA reads TGTGCCAGCAGCTCCTTGGAAGCGGCCCTTTCCTATGGCTACACCTTC.

This chain joins TRBV15 and TRBJ2-7, with a tentative D call TRBD1 (6 bases). Germline values: CDR1 LNHNV, CDR2 YYDKDF (reference sequence). CDR3 length: 12 residues. V lost 11 bases, J lost 3 bases, and 14 bases lay in between. CDR3 sequence (DNA): TGTGCCGCCCAGGACAGTTTCTACGAGCAGTACTTC. Its protein product is CAAQDSFYEQYF.

In this sample, this clone turned up a few times. This chain joins TRBV6-1 and TRBJ1-3; D call uncertain. V lost 3 bases to trimming and J lost 0 bases, with 12 bases between them. The CDR3 has 16 residues. In germline, CDR1 is MNHNS, CDR2 SASEGT. Here the CDR3 reads CASSEALVFSGNTIYF. The CDR3 region has the DNA TGTGCCAGCAGTGAGGCCCTCGTATTCTCTGGAAACACCATATATTTT.

This clone showed up just once. The rearrangement joins TRBV5-4 to TRBJ2-5, with D hard to call. This CDR3 has 16 amino acids. Trimming took 3 bases from V and 4 from J, leaving 19 bases between them. The germline CDR1 and CDR2 sequences are SGHNT and YYREEE (reference sequence). The CDR3 coding sequence is TGTGCCAGCAGCTCCGGAGAGATAGTCTTGCTAGAGACCCAGTACTTC. It codes for CASSSGEIVLLETQYF.

CDR3 region: CASSPRSETQYF. CDR3 nucleotides: TGTGCCAGCAGCCCCCGTTCGGAGACCCAGTACTTC. The chain couples TRBV5-5 to TRBJ2-5; D unresolved. This CDR3 contains 12 residues. The germline V and J ends were trimmed by 4 bases and 5 bases, with 9 bases remaining between them. Germline assignment: CDR1 SGHKS and CDR2 YYEKEE (reference sequence).

This clone was found a few times. The sample carries other DNA sequences with the same CDR3. The chain employs TRBV6-1 and TRBJ2-1, with TRBD2 identical over 9 bases. Germline trimming cut 2 bases from V and 1 base from J; bases unmatched to any gene: 0. Germline lookup yields CDR1 MNHNS and CDR2 SASEGT. The CDR3 spans 15 residues. CDR3 sequence reads: CASSELAGSYNEQFF. The DNA of the CDR3 is TGTGCCAGCAGTGAACTAGCGGGATCCTACAATGAGCAGTTCTTC.

CDR3 nucleotides: TGTGCCAGCAGTGAATGGGGGGGCGAGCAGTTCTTC. Translated, it gives CASSEWGGEQFF. This chain links TRBV6-1 with TRBJ2-1, with D maybe TRBD2 (7 bases). V lost 2 bases, J lost 10 bases, and 9 bases lay in between. Germline CDR1 and CDR2: MNHNS and SASEGT. The CDR3 extends over 12 amino acids.

The genes are TRBV5-4 and TRBJ1-1; 10 bases agree with TRBD1. The length of the CDR3 is 15 residues. Trimming cost V 4 bases and J 2 bases; bases outside gene matches: 5. Germline V gene data show CDR1 as SGHNT and CDR2 as YYREEE (reference sequence). In nucleotides, the CDR3 is TGTGCCAGCAGCCAAGGGACAGGGGTTAACACTGAAGCTTTCTTT. This translates into CASSQGTGVNTEAFF.

The chain uses TRBV6-1 and TRBJ2-7; D may be TRBD2 (5 bases). The V and J ends lost 2 bases and 5 bases respectively, with 13 bases between them. CDR1 MNHNS and CDR2 SASEGT come from the germline V gene. This CDR3 region has 14 residues. The CDR3 protein is CASSETRARNEQYF. The DNA for the CDR3 is TGTGCCAGCAGTGAAACGAGGGCTCGCAACGAGCAGTACTTC.